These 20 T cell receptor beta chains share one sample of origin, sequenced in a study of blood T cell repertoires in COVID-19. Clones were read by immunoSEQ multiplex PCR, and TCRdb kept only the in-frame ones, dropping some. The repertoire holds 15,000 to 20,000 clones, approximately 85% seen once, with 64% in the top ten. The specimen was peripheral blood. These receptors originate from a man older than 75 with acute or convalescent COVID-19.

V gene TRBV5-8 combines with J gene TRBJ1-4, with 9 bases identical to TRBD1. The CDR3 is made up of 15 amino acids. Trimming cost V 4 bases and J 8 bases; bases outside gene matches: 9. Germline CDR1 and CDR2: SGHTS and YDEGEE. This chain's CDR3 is CASSPAGTGNEKLFF. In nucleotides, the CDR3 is TGTGCCAGCAGCCCAGCCGGGACAGGGAACGAAAAACTGTTTTTT.

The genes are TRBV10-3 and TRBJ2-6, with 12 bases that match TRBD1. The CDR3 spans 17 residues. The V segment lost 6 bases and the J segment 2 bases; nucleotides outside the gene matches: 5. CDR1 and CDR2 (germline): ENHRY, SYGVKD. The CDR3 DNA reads TGTGCCATCAGGCCGGGACAGGGGGCGGCTGGGGCCAACGTCCTGACTTTC. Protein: CAIRPGQGAAGANVLTF.

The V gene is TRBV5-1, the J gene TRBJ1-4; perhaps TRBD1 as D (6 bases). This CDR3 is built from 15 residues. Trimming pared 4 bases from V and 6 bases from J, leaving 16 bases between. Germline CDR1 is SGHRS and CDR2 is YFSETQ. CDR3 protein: CASSTSGETYEKLFF. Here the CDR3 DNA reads TGCGCCAGCAGCACTTCAGGGGAGACTTATGAAAAACTGTTTTTT.

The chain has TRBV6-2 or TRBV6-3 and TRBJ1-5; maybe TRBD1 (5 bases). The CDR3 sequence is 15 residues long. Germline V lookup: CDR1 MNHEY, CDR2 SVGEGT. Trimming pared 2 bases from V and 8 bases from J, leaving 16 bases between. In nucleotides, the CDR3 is TGTGCCAGCAGTTACCCAGGACACAATGTGAAGCCCCAGCATTTT. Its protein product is CASSYPGHNVKPQHF.

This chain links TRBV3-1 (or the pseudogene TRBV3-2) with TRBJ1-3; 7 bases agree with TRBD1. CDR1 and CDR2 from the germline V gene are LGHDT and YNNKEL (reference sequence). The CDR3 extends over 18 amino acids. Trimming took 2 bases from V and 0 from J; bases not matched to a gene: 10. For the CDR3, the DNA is TGTGCCAGCAGCCAAAACGACAGGGCAGATTTCTCTGGAAACACCATATATTTT. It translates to CASSQNDRADFSGNTIYF.

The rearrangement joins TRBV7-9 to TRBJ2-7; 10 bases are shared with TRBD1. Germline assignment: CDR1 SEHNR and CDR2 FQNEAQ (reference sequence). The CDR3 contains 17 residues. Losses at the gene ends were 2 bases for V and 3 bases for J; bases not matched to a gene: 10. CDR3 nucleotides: TGTGCCAGCAGCTTACGTCCCGGGACAGGGGATTTCTACGAGCAGTACTTC. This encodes CASSLRPGTGDFYEQYF.

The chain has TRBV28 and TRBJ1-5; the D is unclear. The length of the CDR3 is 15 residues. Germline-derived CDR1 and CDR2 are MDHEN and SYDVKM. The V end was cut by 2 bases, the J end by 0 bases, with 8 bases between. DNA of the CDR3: TGTGCCAGCAGTTTAGGCGGGGTTAGCAATCAGCCCCAGCATTTT. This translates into CASSLGGVSNQPQHF.

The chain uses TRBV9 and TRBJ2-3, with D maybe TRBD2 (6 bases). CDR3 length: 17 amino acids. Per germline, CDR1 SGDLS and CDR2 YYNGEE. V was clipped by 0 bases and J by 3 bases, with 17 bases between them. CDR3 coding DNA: TGTGCCAGCAGCGTAGTTCCAGGCGGGGCTGGGACAGATACGCAGTATTTT. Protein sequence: CASSVVPGGAGTDTQYF.

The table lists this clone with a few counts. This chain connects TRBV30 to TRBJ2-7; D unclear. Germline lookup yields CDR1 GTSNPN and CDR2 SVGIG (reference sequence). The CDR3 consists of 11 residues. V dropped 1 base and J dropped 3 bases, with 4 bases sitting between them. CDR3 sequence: CAWSDSYEQYF. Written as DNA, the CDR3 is TGTGCCTGGAGTGACAGCTACGAGCAGTACTTC. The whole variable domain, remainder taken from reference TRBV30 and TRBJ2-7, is SQTIHQWPATLVQPVGSPLSLECTVEGTSNPNLYWYRQAAGRGLQLLFYSVGIGQISSEVPQNLSASRPQDRQFILSSKKLLLSDSGFYLCAWSDSYEQYFGPGTRLTVT.

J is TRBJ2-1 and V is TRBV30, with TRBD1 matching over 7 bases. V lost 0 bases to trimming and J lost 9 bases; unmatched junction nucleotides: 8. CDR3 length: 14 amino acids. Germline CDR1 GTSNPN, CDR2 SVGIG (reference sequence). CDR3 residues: CAWSVQGRIVEQFF. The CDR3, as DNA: TGTGCCTGGAGTGTACAGGGGCGGATAGTTGAGCAGTTCTTC.

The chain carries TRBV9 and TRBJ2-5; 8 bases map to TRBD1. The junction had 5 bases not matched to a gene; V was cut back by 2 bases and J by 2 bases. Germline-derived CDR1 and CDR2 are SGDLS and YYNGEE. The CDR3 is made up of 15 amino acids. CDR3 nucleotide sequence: TGTGCCAGCAGCGTCGGGACAGGATGGCAAGAGACCCAGTACTTC. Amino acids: CASSVGTGWQETQYF.

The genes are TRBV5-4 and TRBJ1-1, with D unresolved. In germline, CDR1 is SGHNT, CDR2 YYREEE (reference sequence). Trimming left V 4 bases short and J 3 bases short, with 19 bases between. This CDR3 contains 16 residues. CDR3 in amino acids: CASSPVRRDRDTEAFF. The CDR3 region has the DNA TGTGCCAGCAGCCCAGTTAGGCGAGACCGGGACACTGAAGCTTTCTTT.

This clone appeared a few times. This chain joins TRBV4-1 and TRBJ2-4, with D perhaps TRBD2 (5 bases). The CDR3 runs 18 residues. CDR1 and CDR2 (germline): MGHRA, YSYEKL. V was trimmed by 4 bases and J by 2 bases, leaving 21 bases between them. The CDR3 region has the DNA TGCGCCAGCAGCCGATGGGAAAGGAGCGGCTCAACCAAAAACATTCAGTACTTC. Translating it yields CASSRWERSGSTKNIQYF.

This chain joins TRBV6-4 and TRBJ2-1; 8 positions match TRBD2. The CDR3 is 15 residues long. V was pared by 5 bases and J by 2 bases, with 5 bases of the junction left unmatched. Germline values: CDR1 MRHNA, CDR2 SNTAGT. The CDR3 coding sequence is TGTGCCAGCAGTCCCCGGGGGGGCGCCTACAATGAGCAGTTCTTC. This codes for CASSPRGGAYNEQFF.

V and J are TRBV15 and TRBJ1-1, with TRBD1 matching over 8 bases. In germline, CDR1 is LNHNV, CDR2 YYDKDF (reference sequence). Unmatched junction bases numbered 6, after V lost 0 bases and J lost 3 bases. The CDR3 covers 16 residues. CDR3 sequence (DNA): TGTGCCACCAGCAGAGATCGGCAGGGGGCCTACACTGAAGCTTTCTTT. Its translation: CATSRDRQGAYTEAFF.

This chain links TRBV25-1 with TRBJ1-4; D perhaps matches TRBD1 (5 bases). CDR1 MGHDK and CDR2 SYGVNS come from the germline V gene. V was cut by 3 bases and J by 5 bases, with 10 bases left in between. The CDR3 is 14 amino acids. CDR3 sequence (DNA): TGTGCCAGCAGTGATCAGGAGGGGAATGAAAAACTGTTTTTT. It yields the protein CASSDQEGNEKLFF.

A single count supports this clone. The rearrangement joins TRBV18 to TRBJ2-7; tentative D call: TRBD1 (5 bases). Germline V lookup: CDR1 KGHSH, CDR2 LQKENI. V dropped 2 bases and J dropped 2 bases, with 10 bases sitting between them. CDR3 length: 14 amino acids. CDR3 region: CASSPSAGTYEQYF. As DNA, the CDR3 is TGTGCCAGCTCACCATCCGCAGGGACCTACGAGCAGTACTTC. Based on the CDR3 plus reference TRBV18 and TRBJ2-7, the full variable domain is NAGVMQNPRHLVRRRGQEARLRCSPMKGHSHVYWYRQLPEEGLKFMVYLQKENIIDESGMPKERFSAEFPKEGPSILRIQQVVRGDSAAYFCASSPSAGTYEQYFGPGTRLTVT.

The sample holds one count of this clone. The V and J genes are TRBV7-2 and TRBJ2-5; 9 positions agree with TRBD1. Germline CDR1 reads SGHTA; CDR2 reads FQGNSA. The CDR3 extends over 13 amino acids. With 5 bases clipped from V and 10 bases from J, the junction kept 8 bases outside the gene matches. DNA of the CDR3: TGTGCCAGCAGCCGCGGACAGGGGATGGGCCAGTACTTC. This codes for CASSRGQGMGQYF.

This CDR3 reads CASLAGDTDTQYF. In DNA, the CDR3 is TGCGCCAGCCTAGCGGGGGACACAGATACGCAGTATTTT. The V call is TRBV5-1, the J call TRBJ2-3; the match to TRBD2 covers 10 bases. The germline gives CDR1 SGHRS, CDR2 YFSETQ. The CDR3 is 13 residues long. V shed 7 bases and J 2 bases; nucleotides not matched to a gene: 1. Full variable domain (rest looked up from reference TRBV5-1 and TRBJ2-3): KAGVTQTPRYLIKTRGQQVTLSCSPISGHRSVSWYQQTPGQGLQFLFEYFSETQRNKGNFPGRFSGRQFSNSRSEMNVSTLELGDSALYLCASLAGDTDTQYFGPGTRLTVL.

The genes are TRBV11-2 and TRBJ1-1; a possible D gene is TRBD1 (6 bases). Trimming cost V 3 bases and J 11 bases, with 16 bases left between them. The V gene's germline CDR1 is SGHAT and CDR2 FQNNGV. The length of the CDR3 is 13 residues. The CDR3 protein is CASSFQGFGNAFF. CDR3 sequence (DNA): TGTGCCAGCAGCTTTCAGGGGTTTGGAAACGCTTTCTTT.